These 3 T cell receptor beta chains originate from one sample sequenced in a study of blood T cell repertoires in COVID-19. Assay used: immunoSEQ multiplex PCR; TCRdb lists only in-frame clones, some missing. This table has roughly 120,000 clones, around 87% appearing once. The sequenced sample consisted of peripheral blood. Source of these receptors: a woman aged 70 to 79 with acute or convalescent COVID-19.

This rearrangement joins TRBV5-6 to TRBJ1-2; D is undetermined. Germline assignment: CDR1 SGHDT and CDR2 YYEEEE. This CDR3 is 17 amino acids long. V lost 0 bases and J 2 bases, leaving 17 bases between the germline ends. This CDR3 is CASSLAREFFTNYGYTF. The CDR3 DNA follows: TGTGCCAGCAGCTTGGCACGGGAGTTCTTCACAAACTATGGCTACACCTTC.

This clone was seen a single time. V gene TRBV5-1 combines with J gene TRBJ2-3; tentative D call: TRBD1 (5 bases). V was pared by 10 bases and J by 2 bases, with 17 bases between. Germline V gene data show CDR1 as SGHRS and CDR2 as YFSETQ. This CDR3 has 14 residues. The CDR3 sequence is CASSRTGDTDTQYF. In DNA, the CDR3 is TGCGCCTCCAGCAGAACAGGAGACACAGATACGCAGTATTTT.

V is TRBV6-6 and J is TRBJ1-4, with 7 positions matching TRBD1. The CDR3 is 12 amino acids. The junction had 0 bases not matched to a gene; V was cut back by 6 bases and J by 5 bases. Looked up from germline, CDR1 is MNHNY and CDR2 is SVGAGI (reference sequence). This chain's CDR3 is CASSRGNEKLFF. CDR3 sequence (DNA): TGTGCCAGCAGCAGGGGGAATGAAAAACTGTTTTTT.